This T cell receptor beta chain comes out of a study of blood T cell repertoires in COVID-19. Study in general: COVID-19 samples, acute and convalescent, were from the United States, Italy and Spain. Sources were T cells, B-cell-depleted T cells, or PBMCs; the material itself was cDNA or gDNA.

Per the authors' pipeline: By means of reference gene primer amplification, nucleated cell counts were estimated. Repertoires were generated with immunoSEQ multiplex PCR, while TCRdb's copy carries only in-frame clones and drops some. V and J calls and clone size are as listed in that table; D and trimming were resolved from the DNA. The profile shows tens of thousands of clones, approximately 78% of them singletons. CDR3 length equals 11 residues. Germline-derived CDR1 and CDR2 are MNHEY and SVGEGT. The V gene end was trimmed by 2 bases and the J gene end by 14 bases; junction bases not matched to a gene: 2. A single count supports this clone.

The specimen sequenced was peripheral blood. This clonotype originated in a human donor in a cohort sampled during active COVID-19. The J gene is TRBJ2-1, the V gene TRBV6-2 or TRBV6-3; 8 bases map to TRBD1. CDR3 nucleotide sequence: TGTGCCAGCAGTTACCCGGGACAGGAGTTCTTC. Protein: CASSYPGQEFF.